This T cell receptor (beta chain) is drawn from a study of T cells after yellow fever vaccination. The V gene end was trimmed by 7 bases and the J gene end by 6 bases; junction bases not matched to a gene: 23. The germline gives CDR1 MNHEY, CDR2 SVGEGT. This CDR3 spans 19 amino acids. Each CDR3 protein gets one entry after TCRdb re-called the 5' RACE reads with MiXCR. The sample records 200,000 to 300,000 distinct CDR3 sequences, 6.9% being singletons. This clonotype was observed a few times. This receptor was taken from a man aged 25-45 years who received the YFV17D yellow fever vaccine. J is TRBJ2-1 and V is TRBV6-2 or TRBV6-3; 8 bases match TRBD2. Sequences were derived from CD4+ T cells sorted from PBMCs, sampled 15 days after the yellow fever booster vaccination. CDR3 in amino acids: CASNTPDLSSGLRFNEQFF. The CDR3, as DNA: TGTGCCAGCAACACTCCGGACCTCTCTAGCGGGCTGCGTTTCAATGAGCAGTTCTTC.